One sample yielded the 32 T cell receptor beta chains listed below, sequenced in a study of Ad26.COV2.S vaccination and SARS-CoV-2 variants. Described treatment: about 20 received Ad26.COV2.S at low or high dose, single or two shots; about 5 received placebo; per-sample allocation not given. Material that was analyzed had been drawn on day 63 after the first vaccine or placebo injection. This table comes from immunoSEQ multiplex PCR, and its TCRdb copy is limited to in-frame clones, with some not included. The table shows approximately 450,000 clones, with 80% to 95% occurring only once. The sequencing here drew on peripheral blood, taken in a trial of Ad26.COV2.S vaccine versus placebo. The origin of the receptors is a person aged 18-60 years who received the Ad26.COV2.S COVID-19 vaccine or a placebo.

A single count supports this clone. This chain links TRBV9 with TRBJ2-7, with D perhaps TRBD1 (6 bases). The V and J ends lost 4 bases and 6 bases respectively, with 20 bases between them. Germline loops: CDR1 SGDLS, CDR2 YYNGEE. The CDR3 runs 15 residues. CDR3 nucleotides: TGTGCCAGCAGCCCGAGAATCCTTCAAGGGGGCGAGCAGTACTTC. Translating gives CASSPRILQGGEQYF.

The chain joins TRBV18 to TRBJ2-7, with 8 bases aligning to TRBD1. Germline V gene data show CDR1 as KGHSH and CDR2 as LQKENI. This CDR3 is 16 amino acids long. The J segment lost 2 bases and the V segment lost 8 bases, leaving 14 bases of the junction unmatched. For the CDR3, the DNA is TGTGCCAGCCAACACATCGACGGGACAGGACCCTACGAGCAGTACTTC. Its protein is CASQHIDGTGPYEQYF.

The chain is built from TRBV30 and TRBJ1-1, with TRBD1 identical over 8 bases. V gave up 4 bases and J gave up 13 bases; unmatched junction bases: 14. Germline V CDR1 and CDR2: GTSNPN, SVGIG (reference sequence). This CDR3 is 13 amino acids long. In DNA form, the CDR3 reads TGTGCCTGGAAACGGGACAGGCCAGTGGGGGTTTTCTTT. Amino acids: CAWKRDRPVGVFF. Filled out from reference TRBV30 and TRBJ1-1, the complete variable domain reads SQTIHQWPATLVQPVGSPLSLECTVEGTSNPNLYWYRQAAGRGLQLLFYSVGIGQISSEVPQNLSASRPQDRQFILSSKKLLLSDSGFYLCAWKRDRPVGVFFGQGTRLTVV.

This clone was recorded once. The rearrangement uses TRBV6-5 and TRBJ2-7; TRBD1 agrees at 7 bases. The CDR3 has 14 amino acids. The V gene's germline CDR1 is MNHEY and CDR2 SVGAGI. J was trimmed by 2 bases and V by 5 bases; bases with no gene match: 6. CDR3 amino acids: CASSPDRSTYEQYF. Written as DNA, the CDR3 is TGTGCCAGCAGTCCGGACAGGTCAACCTACGAGCAGTACTTC.

The chain uses TRBV11-2 and TRBJ2-5; D gene ambiguous. The CDR3 totals 15 residues. Trimming took off 6 bases at V and 1 base at J, with 15 bases between the two ends. CDR1 is SGHAT and CDR2 is FQNNGV in the germline V gene. DNA for the CDR3: TGTGCCAGCAGACTAAACCGGGTGCTCCAAGAGACCCAGTACTTC. Protein sequence: CASRLNRVLQETQYF. Drawing the rest from reference TRBV11-2 and TRBJ2-5, the complete variable domain is EAGVAQSPRYKIIEKRQSVAFWCNPISGHATLYWYQQILGQGPKLLIQFQNNGVVDDSQLPKDRFSAERLKGVDSTLKIQPAKLEDSAVYLCASRLNRVLQETQYFGPGTRLLVL.

This chain connects TRBV13 to TRBJ1-1, with D maybe TRBD1 (6 bases). CDR3 length equals 13 residues. Deletions cut 4 bases from V and 4 bases from J, with 10 bases between. The V gene's germline CDR1 is PRHDT and CDR2 FYEKMQ (reference sequence). The CDR3, as DNA: TGTGCCAGCAGCTCAATGGACAGCACTGAAGCTTTCTTT. This encodes CASSSMDSTEAFF.

V is TRBV11-2 and J is TRBJ2-5; no reliable D call. Trimming removed 1 base at V and 4 bases at J, with 7 bases between. The CDR3 runs 13 residues. Germline V gene data show CDR1 as SGHAT and CDR2 as FQNNGV. DNA for the CDR3: TGTGCCAGCAGCTTAGTTCCAGTAGAGACCCAGTACTTC. This gives the protein CASSLVPVETQYF.

The chain joins TRBV28 to TRBJ2-7; tentatively, D is TRBD1 or TRBD2 (5 bases each). Germline V gene sequence: CDR1 MDHEN, CDR2 SYDVKM. CDR3 length: 13 amino acids. Trimming shortened V by 2 bases and J by 3 bases, and 8 bases separated the two germline ends. The CDR3: CASSLRDGYEQYF. In nucleotides, the CDR3 is TGTGCCAGCAGTTTAAGGGACGGCTACGAGCAGTACTTC. The full variable domain, its missing parts supplied by reference TRBV28 and TRBJ2-7, is DVKVTQSSRYLVKRTGEKVFLECVQDMDHENMFWYRQDPGLGLRLIYFSYDVKMKEKGDIPEGYSVSREKKERFSLILESASTNQTSMYLCASSLRDGYEQYFGPGTRLTVT.

The chain couples TRBV7-3 to TRBJ1-1; no clear D gene. The V gene lost 4 bases and the J gene lost 1 base, with 10 bases spanning the gap. Germline CDR1 reads SGHTA; CDR2 reads FQGTGA. The CDR3 has 14 amino acids. CDR3 DNA: TGTGCCAGCAGCTCCCTGGGCCGGAACACTGAAGCTTTCTTT. It yields the protein CASSSLGRNTEAFF.

This clone was counted once. The chain joins TRBV30 to TRBJ2-3, with 8 bases fitting TRBD2. Trimming removed 5 bases from V and 4 bases from J; junction bases left unmatched: 8. The CDR3 contains 14 residues. Looked up from germline, CDR1 is GTSNPN and CDR2 is SVGIG (reference sequence). This chain's CDR3 is CAWDIYGGADTQYF. In DNA, the CDR3 is TGTGCCTGGGATATCTACGGGGGGGCAGATACGCAGTATTTT.

J is TRBJ2-1 and V is TRBV10-3, with a tentative D call TRBD1 (6 bases). This CDR3 contains 15 residues. Germline V CDR1 and CDR2: ENHRY, SYGVKD. Trimming pared 2 bases from V and 3 bases from J, leaving 11 bases between. This CDR3 is CAISERDNYYNEQFF. The CDR3 nucleotides read TGTGCCATCAGTGAGCGGGACAATTACTACAATGAGCAGTTCTTC.

J is TRBJ1-2 and V is TRBV19; D gene uncertain. Germline-derived CDR1 and CDR2 are LNHDA and SQIVND (reference sequence). V lost 3 bases, J lost 4 bases, and 9 bases lay in between. The CDR3 runs 13 residues. The CDR3 loop is CASSMGQSYGYTF. In DNA, the CDR3 is TGTGCCAGTAGTATGGGTCAGTCCTATGGCTACACCTTC. Full variable domain (remainder filled in from reference TRBV19 and TRBJ1-2): DGGITQSPKYLFRKEGQNVTLSCEQNLNHDAMYWYRQDPGQGLRLIYYSQIVNDFQKGDIAEGYSVSREKKESFPLTVTSAQKNPTAFYLCASSMGQSYGYTFGSGTRLTVV.

V and J are TRBV9 and TRBJ2-1, with 9 bases aligning to TRBD2. The CDR3 has 17 residues. After removal of 4 bases from V and 7 bases from J, the junction contained 15 bases not matched to a gene. The V gene's germline CDR1 is SGDLS and CDR2 YYNGEE. CDR3 nucleotides: TGTGCCAGCAGCTCTGGACCACGGACTAGCGATAGGAATGAGCAGTTCTTC. Its protein product is CASSSGPRTSDRNEQFF.

The rearrangement joins TRBV5-1 to TRBJ2-1, with no clear D. CDR1 and CDR2 from the germline V gene are SGHRS and YFSETQ. V was pared by 0 bases and J by 0 bases, with 4 bases between. The CDR3 loop spans 14 amino acids. The CDR3 DNA reads as TGCGCCAGCAGCTTGGACCTCTCCTACAATGAGCAGTTCTTC. It yields the protein CASSLDLSYNEQFF.

This clone was seen only a few times. This chain connects TRBV29-1 to TRBJ2-1, with no clear D. V was pared by 3 bases and J by 4 bases, with 16 bases between. The CDR3 is made up of 15 amino acids. Per germline, CDR1 SQVTM and CDR2 ANQGSEA. The CDR3 protein is CSVESVGKVYNEQFF. The CDR3 DNA is TGCAGCGTTGAGTCTGTGGGAAAAGTATACAATGAGCAGTTCTTC.

The V and J genes are TRBV2 and TRBJ2-4; 10 bases map to TRBD2. Trimming at V came to 3 bases and at J to 3 bases, leaving 8 bases not matched to a gene. This CDR3 comprises 17 residues. CDR1 is SNHLY and CDR2 is FYNNEI in the germline V gene. CDR3 in amino acids: CASSDGLAGVGKNIQYF. As DNA, the CDR3 is TGTGCCAGCAGTGATGGTCTAGCGGGAGTAGGCAAAAACATTCAGTACTTC. Drawing the rest from reference TRBV2 and TRBJ2-4, the complete variable domain is EPEVTQTPSHQVTQMGQEVILRCVPISNHLYFYWYRQILGQKVEFLVSFYNNEISEKSEIFDDQFSVERPDGSNFTLKIRSTKLEDSAMYFCASSDGLAGVGKNIQYFGAGTRLSVL.

This chain connects TRBV7-9 to TRBJ2-7, with 7 positions matching TRBD1. The CDR3 is made up of 14 amino acids. Germline CDR1 reads SEHNR; CDR2 reads FQNEAQ (reference sequence). V lost 5 bases to trimming and J lost 1 base; unmatched junction nucleotides: 5. The CDR3 nucleotides are TGTGCCAGCAGCACAACGGGACAGTCCTACGAGCAGTACTTC. Amino acids: CASSTTGQSYEQYF.

V is TRBV30 and J is TRBJ1-2; D not certain. Between the trimmed V and J ends, which lost 2 bases and 2 bases, there was a span of 9 bases. The V gene's germline CDR1 is GTSNPN and CDR2 SVGIG (reference sequence). This CDR3 is 13 amino acids long. CDR3 residues: CAWSPPENYGYTF. In nucleotides, the CDR3 is TGTGCCTGGAGTCCCCCCGAAAACTATGGCTACACCTTC.

The chain couples TRBV12-3 or TRBV12-4 to TRBJ1-5; no clear D. V gave up 3 bases and J gave up 4 bases, with 1 base separating them. This CDR3 is built from 11 residues. In nucleotides, the CDR3 is TGTGCCAGCAGTTTTAATCAGCCCCAGCATTTT. Encoded protein: CASSFNQPQHF.

The genes are TRBV2 and TRBJ2-3; D possibly corresponds to TRBD2 (7 bases). The germline gives CDR1 SNHLY, CDR2 FYNNEI. Trimming pared 5 bases from V and 7 bases from J, leaving 22 bases between. The CDR3 is made up of 16 amino acids. This CDR3 reads CASSTAGGQGFNTQYF. CDR3 DNA sequence: TGTGCCAGCAGTACCGCCGGGGGGCAGGGGTTCAATACGCAGTATTTT. Based on the CDR3 plus reference TRBV2 and TRBJ2-3, the full variable domain is EPEVTQTPSHQVTQMGQEVILRCVPISNHLYFYWYRQILGQKVEFLVSFYNNEISEKSEIFDDQFSVERPDGSNFTLKIRSTKLEDSAMYFCASSTAGGQGFNTQYFGPGTRLTVL.

The J gene is TRBJ2-5, the V gene TRBV5-5; no clear D. CDR1 and CDR2 from the germline V gene are SGHKS and YYEKEE (reference sequence). CDR3 size: 13 residues. The V and J ends lost 5 bases and 0 bases respectively, with 8 bases between them. This CDR3 reads CASSEENQETQYF. The CDR3 DNA reads TGTGCCAGCAGTGAAGAGAACCAAGAGACCCAGTACTTC. Together with reference TRBV5-5 and TRBJ2-5, the CDR3 gives the full variable domain: DAGVTQSPTHLIKTRGQQVTLRCSPISGHKSVSWYQQVLGQGPQFIFQYYEKEERGRGNFPDRFSARQFPNYSSELNVNALLLGDSALYLCASSEENQETQYFGPGTRLLVL.

V is TRBV7-2 and J is TRBJ2-7, with TRBD2 identical over 12 bases. Germline-derived CDR1 and CDR2 are SGHTA and FQGNSA. The CDR3 runs to 16 residues. The junction had 7 bases not matched to a gene; V was cut back by 4 bases and J by 3 bases. The CDR3 region is CASSSPTSGSLYEQYF. CDR3 DNA sequence: TGTGCCAGCAGCTCCCCGACTAGCGGGAGTCTCTACGAGCAGTACTTC. Filled out from reference TRBV7-2 and TRBJ2-7, the complete variable domain reads GAGVSQSPSNKVTEKGKDVELRCDPISGHTALYWYRQSLGQGLEFLIYFQGNSAPDKSGLPSDRFSAERTGGSVSTLTIQRTQQEDSAVYLCASSSPTSGSLYEQYFGPGTRLTVT.

V usage is TRBV25-1 and J usage is TRBJ2-7; 11 positions match TRBD1. The CDR3 runs to 17 residues. Germline-derived CDR1 and CDR2 are MGHDK and SYGVNS. Trimming cost V 6 bases and J 0 bases; bases outside gene matches: 10. The CDR3: CASSEGQGEESSYEQYF. In DNA, the CDR3 is TGTGCCAGCAGCGAGGGACAGGGGGAGGAGTCCTCCTACGAGCAGTACTTC.

The rearrangement links TRBV18 to TRBJ2-5; 9 bases map to TRBD2. The V segment lost 0 bases and the J segment 5 bases; nucleotides outside the gene matches: 10. Germline V gene lookup returns CDR1 KGHSH and CDR2 LQKENI. This CDR3 region has 17 residues. The CDR3 DNA follows: TGTGCCAGCTCACCACCGAATGGCGGGAGGGCCGGGGAGACCCAGTACTTC. Translated: CASSPPNGGRAGETQYF.

The chain links TRBV7-2 to TRBJ2-7; D gene ambiguous. Looked up from germline, CDR1 is SGHTA and CDR2 is FQGNSA. The germline V and J ends were trimmed by 3 bases and 3 bases, with 9 bases remaining between them. The CDR3 sequence is 13 residues long. Written as DNA, the CDR3 is TGTGCCAGCAGCTTTGTGCCCAGCTACGAGCAGTACTTC. Encoded protein: CASSFVPSYEQYF.

V and J are TRBV30 and TRBJ2-7; the match to TRBD2 covers 8 bases. J lost 6 bases, V lost 4 bases, and 8 bases had no gene match. CDR1 is GTSNPN, CDR2 SVGIG, per germline (reference sequence). This CDR3 comprises 13 residues. CDR3 residues: CAWTGTRQGEQYF. The CDR3 bases are TGTGCCTGGACCGGGACTAGGCAGGGCGAGCAGTACTTC.

The chain links TRBV6-5 to TRBJ1-1; no clear D. Germline CDR1 and CDR2: MNHEY and SVGAGI. Trimming cost V 2 bases and J 5 bases, with 15 bases left between them. This CDR3 comprises 15 residues. The CDR3 DNA follows: TGTGCCAGCAGTTACCGCCCGGGCATTCCGACTGAAGCTTTCTTT. It is translated as CASSYRPGIPTEAFF.

The rearrangement joins TRBV4-3 to TRBJ2-7; 11 positions agree with TRBD2. The germline CDR1 and CDR2 sequences are LGHNA and YSLEER. The CDR3 consists of 16 residues. V gave up 0 bases and J gave up 12 bases; unmatched junction bases: 13. The DNA for the CDR3 is TGCGCCAGCAGCCAAGATAGAGTGGGGCTAGCGGGAGGTCGGTACTTC. It yields the protein CASSQDRVGLAGGRYF.

Comment on this clone: The sample contains more than one DNA sequence encoding this CDR3. The chain combines TRBV5-1 with TRBJ1-2, with 7 positions matching TRBD1. Germline V CDR1 and CDR2: SGHRS, YFSETQ. The CDR3 totals 13 residues. The V segment lost 4 bases and the J segment 3 bases; nucleotides outside the gene matches: 3. In DNA, the CDR3 is TGCGCCAGCAGCCTCGGGACAGACTATGGCTACACCTTC. Translating gives CASSLGTDYGYTF.

The chain employs TRBV19 and TRBJ2-5; D perhaps matches TRBD2 (6 bases). The V and J ends lost 3 bases and 4 bases respectively, with 9 bases between them. CDR1 and CDR2 from the germline V gene are LNHDA and SQIVND (reference sequence). The CDR3 runs to 13 residues. The CDR3 nucleotides are TGTGCCAGTAGTATCGTGGGAGGAGAGACCCAGTACTTC. It specifies CASSIVGGETQYF.

This clone was counted only a few times. The chain carries TRBV7-9 and TRBJ2-7, with TRBD2 identical over 8 bases. The CDR3 length is 15 residues. The ends lost 5 bases at V and 0 bases at J; junction bases unmatched: 6. CDR1 and CDR2 (germline): SEHNR, FQNEAQ (reference sequence). CDR3 amino acids: CASSPGLGSSYEQYF. The CDR3, as DNA: TGTGCCAGCAGCCCGGGACTAGGTAGCTCCTACGAGCAGTACTTC.

The chain employs TRBV2 and TRBJ1-4; 9 bases fit TRBD1. There are 16 residues in the CDR3. CDR1 SNHLY and CDR2 FYNNEI come from the germline V gene. J gave up 3 bases and V 4 bases, and 6 bases lay outside the gene matches. As DNA, the CDR3 is TGTGCCAGCAGTGGGGACAGGGTCTTAGCTAATGAAAAACTGTTTTTT. Translated, it gives CASSGDRVLANEKLFF.